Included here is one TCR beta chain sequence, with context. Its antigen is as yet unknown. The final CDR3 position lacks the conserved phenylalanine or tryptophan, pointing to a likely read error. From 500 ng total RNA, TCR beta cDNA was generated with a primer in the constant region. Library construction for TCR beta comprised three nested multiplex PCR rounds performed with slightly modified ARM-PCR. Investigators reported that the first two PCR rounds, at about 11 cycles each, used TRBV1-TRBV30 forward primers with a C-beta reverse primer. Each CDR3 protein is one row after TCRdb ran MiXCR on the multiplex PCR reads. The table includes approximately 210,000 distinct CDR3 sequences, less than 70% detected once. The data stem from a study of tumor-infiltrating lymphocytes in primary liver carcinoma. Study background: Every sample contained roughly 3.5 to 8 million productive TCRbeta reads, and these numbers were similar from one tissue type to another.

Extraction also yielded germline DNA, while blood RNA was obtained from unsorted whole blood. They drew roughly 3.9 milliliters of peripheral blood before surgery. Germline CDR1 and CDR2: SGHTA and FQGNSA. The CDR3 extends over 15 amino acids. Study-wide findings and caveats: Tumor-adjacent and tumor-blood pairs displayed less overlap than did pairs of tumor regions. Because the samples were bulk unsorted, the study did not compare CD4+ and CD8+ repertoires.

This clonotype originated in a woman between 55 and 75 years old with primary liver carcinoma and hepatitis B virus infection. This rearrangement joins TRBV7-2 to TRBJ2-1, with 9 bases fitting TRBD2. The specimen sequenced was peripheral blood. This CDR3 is CASCLMTSGLNEQFL. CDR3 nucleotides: TGTGCCAGCTGCTTAATGACTAGCGGTCTCAATGAGCAGTTCTTA.